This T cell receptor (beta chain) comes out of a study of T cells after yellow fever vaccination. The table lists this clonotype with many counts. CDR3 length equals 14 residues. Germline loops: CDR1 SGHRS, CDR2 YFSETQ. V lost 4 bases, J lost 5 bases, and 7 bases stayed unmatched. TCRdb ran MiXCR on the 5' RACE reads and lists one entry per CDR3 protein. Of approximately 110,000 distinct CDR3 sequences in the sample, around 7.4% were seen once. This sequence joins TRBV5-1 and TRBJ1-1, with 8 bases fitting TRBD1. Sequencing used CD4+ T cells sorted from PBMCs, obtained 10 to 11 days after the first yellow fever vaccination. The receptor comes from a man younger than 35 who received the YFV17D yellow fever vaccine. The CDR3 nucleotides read TGCGCCAGCAGCAGAGGACAGGGAGAGACTGAAGCTTTCTTT. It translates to CASSRGQGETEAFF.